This T cell receptor (beta chain) is from a study of T cell repertoires in cytomegalovirus infection (dated by TCRdb to the late 2010s). For the study in its entirety: Because public TCR beta signatures pointed to carriage of CMV infection together with the matching HLA type, the HLA type of each donor mattered for the analysis.

General study outcomes and caveats: The ex vivo response was dominated by HLA-C-restricted CMV-specific TCR beta clonotypes, which also provided the single most frequent clonotype in two of eight donors. Cumulative frequency of public TCR beta family members discriminated carriers of CMV infection plus the relevant HLA type in this cohort and an independent 352-donor cohort.

Data came from an Illumina HiSeq 1500. TCRdb cleaned the public reads at Q25 with fastp, built clones with MiXCR and kept in-frame beta chains. Records with the same CDR3 protein are collapsed into one entry carrying the most frequent genes and DNA. The sample table records more than 250,000 distinct CDR3 sequences; approximately 13% of these occur just once. The top ten hold 8.5% to 9% of the sample. From the cysteine up to the phenylalanine, the CDR3 has a length of 15 residues. The retained sequence is limited to the CDR3, 45 bases, with the frame set at the first base. Clipping removes 1 base from V and 7 bases from J, with 8 as the unmatched junction base count. According to the germline V gene, CDR1 reads SGHTA and CDR2 reads FQGNSA. This clonotype was observed many times. Its antigen remains unidentified. Per-nucleotide qualities are absent, and no much larger clonotype sits a single base away.

The chain joins TRBV7-2 to TRBJ1-2, and 8 junction bases match TRBD1. This TCR was recovered from a human donor in good health (CMV status not recorded). Some clones in this sample may be carry-over from other donors' samples. The sequenced sample consisted of PBMCs. The DNA sequence is as follows: TGTGCCAGCAGCTTAGACAGTGGGACAGGATTTGGCTACACCTTC. Translated, this is CASSLDSGTGFGYTF.